Sequencing of this T cell receptor (beta chain) was carried out in a study of shared clonotypes between healthy human individuals. Clones were sequenced by immunoSEQ multiplex PCR, and TCRdb holds only the in-frame ones, with some missing. The data show roughly 1,600,000 clones, approximately 98.5% seen once. Trimming pared 1 base from V and 5 bases from J, leaving 13 bases between. The CDR3 loop spans 14 amino acids. Per the germline V gene, CDR1 is SGHNT and CDR2 is YYREEE (reference sequence). The source is a man in his thirties or forties in good health. The genes are TRBV5-4 and TRBJ2-7, with D perhaps TRBD1 (7 bases). Sequencing was performed on naive CD4+ T cells sorted from blood. Sample subset: CD45RA+ positively selected. In DNA form, the CDR3 reads TGTGCCAGCAGCTTGAAGGGGGCGGGGAACGAGCAGTACTTC. Translating it yields CASSLKGAGNEQYF.